This passage covers 14 T cell receptor beta chains from one sample sequenced in a study of cytomegalovirus exposure and HLA in healthy donors. Primers: 60 Vbeta forward and 13 Jbeta reverse. Assay used: immunoSEQ multiplex PCR; TCRdb lists only in-frame clones, some missing. This table has 120,000 to 150,000 clones, around 75% appearing once. Sequences were obtained from PBMCs. Receptor source: a man in his forties in good health and CMV-seronegative.

This clone has more than one count but fewer than ten. This chain joins TRBV6-1 and TRBJ1-1; 7 positions match TRBD1. The CDR3 runs 14 residues. Germline V CDR1 and CDR2: MNHNS, SASEGT. Trimming took 2 bases from V and 4 from J; bases not matched to a gene: 4. The CDR3 reads CASSERTGFTEAFF. CDR3 sequence (DNA): TGTGCCAGCAGTGAACGGACAGGTTTCACTGAAGCTTTCTTT.

The rearrangement links TRBV19 to TRBJ2-2; TRBD2 aligns across 7 bases. The CDR3 is 14 residues long. J gave up 4 bases and V 9 bases, and 8 bases lay outside the gene matches. Germline V lookup: CDR1 LNHDA, CDR2 SQIVND (reference sequence). CDR3 region: CASRGVGSTGELFF. The CDR3 DNA reads TGTGCCAGCCGGGGGGTCGGAAGCACCGGGGAGCTGTTTTTT.

The genes are TRBV4-2 and TRBJ1-3; D possibly corresponds to TRBD1 (5 bases). From germline, CDR1 is LGHNA and CDR2 YNFKEQ. Trimming pared 0 bases from V and 7 bases from J, leaving 13 bases between. CDR3 length: 15 residues. Here the CDR3 DNA reads TGTGCCAGCAGCCAAGAAGGGGTCATCGCGAACACCATATATTTT. Translation gives CASSQEGVIANTIYF.

This clone is a singleton in its sample. The V call is TRBV7-3, the J call TRBJ2-2; 12 nucleotides agree with TRBD2. The CDR3 contains 15 residues. CDR1 SGHTA and CDR2 FQGTGA come from the germline V gene. J lost 6 bases, V lost 2 bases, and 1 base had no gene match. As DNA, the CDR3 is TGTGCCAGCAGCTTACTAGCGGGGGGGGCCGGGGAGCTGTTTTTT. Its protein product is CASSLLAGGAGELFF.

The CDR3 DNA sequence: TGTGCCAGCAGCGTCGGTAGTAGCACAGATACGCAGTATTTT. It yields the protein CASSVGSSTDTQYF. The genes are TRBV9 and TRBJ2-3; D unclear. Trimming pared 2 bases from V and 0 bases from J, leaving 7 bases between. The CDR3 has 14 amino acids. Per germline, CDR1 SGDLS and CDR2 YYNGEE.

This clone was found a few times. The V gene is TRBV4-2, the J gene TRBJ1-4, with 8 bases identical to TRBD1. The ends lost 5 bases at V and 8 bases at J; junction bases unmatched: 10. CDR3 size: 15 residues. Looked up from germline, CDR1 is LGHNA and CDR2 is YNFKEQ. The CDR3 nucleotides are TGTGCCAGCAGCGACCGAGACAGGGGTGGGGAAAAACTGTTTTTT. It encodes CASSDRDRGGEKLFF.

The V call is TRBV6-5, the J call TRBJ2-7; 10 nucleotides align to TRBD2. The CDR3 contains 14 residues. Trimming at V came to 5 bases and at J to 4 bases, leaving 5 bases not matched to a gene. Germline V lookup: CDR1 MNHEY, CDR2 SVGAGI. CDR3 bases: TGTGCCAGCAGTCGTAGCGGGGGGCCATACGAGCAGTACTTC. Translated, it gives CASSRSGGPYEQYF.

V gene TRBV20-1 combines with J gene TRBJ2-5; no definite D call. The germline gives CDR1 DFQATT, CDR2 SNEGSKA (reference sequence). The CDR3 runs 10 residues. The V end lost 6 bases, the J end lost 4 bases, and 6 bases lay between the germline ends. This CDR3 is CSAKRETQYF. The CDR3 DNA reads as TGCAGTGCCAAGCGAGAGACCCAGTACTTC.

In this sample, this clone turned up a few times. The V call is TRBV6-1, the J call TRBJ2-7, with D hard to call. V lost 3 bases and J 7 bases, leaving 13 bases between the germline ends. The CDR3 totals 13 residues. Germline assignment: CDR1 MNHNS and CDR2 SASEGT. The CDR3, as DNA: TGTGCCAGCAGTGAGTCTTTTACATGGGAGCAGTACTTC. Protein sequence: CASSESFTWEQYF.

The V gene is TRBV19, the J gene TRBJ1-5; TRBD1 is a possible D gene (6 bases). V lost 0 bases, J lost 6 bases, and 18 bases lay in between. CDR3 length equals 17 residues. Germline CDR1 reads LNHDA; CDR2 reads SQIVND (reference sequence). Here the CDR3 DNA reads TGTGCCAGTAGTATAGATCAACAGGGCCTGAGGGGTCAGCCCCAGCATTTT. Its protein is CASSIDQQGLRGQPQHF.

The chain carries TRBV15 and TRBJ2-1, with 8 nucleotides matching TRBD2. Germline loops: CDR1 LNHNV, CDR2 YYDKDF (reference sequence). This CDR3 is 16 amino acids long. V trimming: 3 bases; J trimming: 4 bases; junction bases outside the gene matches: 8. CDR3 nucleotide sequence: TGTGCCACCAGCAGGGGGCGGGGGGTTTATTACAATGAGCAGTTCTTC. Translating it yields CATSRGRGVYYNEQFF.

This chain links TRBV10-3 with TRBJ2-5; D not certain. The CDR3 loop spans 14 amino acids. V was trimmed by 3 bases and J by 2 bases, leaving 10 bases between them. CDR1 ENHRY and CDR2 SYGVKD come from the germline V gene. The CDR3: CAISEPYMQETQYF. The CDR3 DNA is TGTGCCATCAGTGAACCTTACATGCAAGAGACCCAGTACTTC.

This clone has just a few counts. The rearrangement uses TRBV10-3 and TRBJ1-2; D uncertain. Germline CDR1 and CDR2: ENHRY and SYGVKD. V was trimmed by 7 bases and J by 3 bases, leaving 15 bases between them. The CDR3 consists of 14 residues. The CDR3 coding sequence is TGTGCCATCACATCCGACTCTGAGGACTATGGCTACACCTTC. Translation gives CAITSDSEDYGYTF.

The chain links TRBV5-4 to TRBJ2-1; 9 bases align to TRBD1. Losses at the gene ends were 4 bases for V and 9 bases for J; bases not matched to a gene: 8. In germline, CDR1 is SGHNT, CDR2 YYREEE (reference sequence). This CDR3 has 14 residues. This chain's CDR3 is CASSLQGAVGEQFF. The CDR3 nucleotides are TGTGCCAGCAGCCTACAGGGGGCCGTCGGTGAGCAGTTCTTC.